The T cell receptor (beta chain) under discussion was sequenced for a study of blood T cell repertoires in COVID-19. About the research overall: The United States, Italy and Spain were the sources of the acute and convalescent COVID-19 samples.

Using immunoSEQ multiplex PCR, the repertoire was profiled, and TCRdb retains in-frame clones only, with some absent. The sample lists 150,000 or so clones, 65% to 85% seen once, with 5.5% to 7.5% in the top ten. The V segment lost 4 bases and the J segment 6 bases; nucleotides outside the gene matches: 11. The CDR3 has 15 amino acids. Germline V gene sequence: CDR1 SGHDN, CDR2 FVKESK. The V and J genes are TRBV14 and TRBJ1-2; 7 bases line up with TRBD1. Specimen: PBMCs or T cells enriched from blood (not recorded which). This TCR came from a woman between 50 and 59 years old who had been exposed to COVID-19. In DNA form, the CDR3 reads TGTGCCAGCAGCCCCAGACCTAGAGGGGGCGATGGCTACACCTTC. This encodes CASSPRPRGGDGYTF. Using reference TRBV14 and TRBJ1-2 for the parts outside the CDR3, the full variable domain is EAGVTQFPSHSVIEKGQTVTLRCDPISGHDNLYWYRRVMGKEIKFLLHFVKESKQDESGMPNNRFLAERTGGTYSTLKVQPAELEDSGVYFCASSPRPRGGDGYTFGSGTRLTVV.